Presented here are 21 T cell receptor beta chains from one specimen sequenced in a study of blood T cell repertoires in COVID-19. The method was immunoSEQ multiplex PCR; TCRdb's version includes in-frame clones alone and lacks a portion of them. The table has 400,000 to 500,000 clones, about nine tenths seen once. Sequencing was done on a sample of peripheral blood. The receptors derive from a woman aged 25 to 39 with active or convalescent COVID-19.

J is TRBJ1-4 and V is TRBV6-5; TRBD1 might be the D (6 bases). This CDR3 comprises 13 residues. Germline V gene data show CDR1 as MNHEY and CDR2 as SVGAGI. V lost 2 bases and J 7 bases, leaving 8 bases between the germline ends. The CDR3 DNA follows: TGTGCCAGCAGTTACCACAGGGCTGAAAAACTGTTTTTT. Encoded protein: CASSYHRAEKLFF.

Details on this clone: Other DNA sequences in this sample translate to the same CDR3. J is TRBJ1-5 and V is TRBV19; D is uncertain. The germline V gene has CDR1 LNHDA and CDR2 SQIVND (reference sequence). This CDR3 has 12 amino acids. V dropped 6 bases and J dropped 5 bases, with 8 bases sitting between them. The CDR3 region has the DNA TGTGCCAGTAGCCTACTTGATCAGCCCCAGCATTTT. Its protein product is CASSLLDQPQHF.

The rearrangement links TRBV4-1 to TRBJ1-1; weak D call: TRBD1 (6 bases). Germline V gene sequence: CDR1 MGHRA, CDR2 YSYEKL. This CDR3 has 16 residues. With 6 bases removed from V and 1 base from J, the gap between germline ends came to 18 bases. CDR3 in DNA: TGCGCCAGCAGGCTCCAAGATACAGGGCCGAACACTGAAGCTTTCTTT. Translated, it gives CASRLQDTGPNTEAFF.

V usage is TRBV18 and J usage is TRBJ2-1; D gene uncertain. The CDR3 covers 17 residues. Germline CDR1 reads KGHSH; CDR2 reads LQKENI. The V and J ends lost 0 bases and 2 bases respectively, with 14 bases between them. This CDR3 reads CASSPPIRDSTYNEQFF. Written as DNA, the CDR3 is TGTGCCAGCTCACCACCGATCCGAGACTCTACCTACAATGAGCAGTTCTTC.

The V gene is TRBV6-5, the J gene TRBJ1-6, with a possible D match to TRBD1 (5 bases). Trimming shortened V by 2 bases and J by 0 bases, and 8 bases separated the two germline ends. This CDR3 is 16 amino acids long. CDR1 is MNHEY, CDR2 SVGAGI, per germline. The CDR3 DNA is TGTGCCAGCAGTTACGGGGGGGGCTCCTATAATTCACCCCTCCACTTT. It encodes CASSYGGGSYNSPLHF.

This clone was seen a handful of times. J is TRBJ1-6 and V is TRBV5-1; D call uncertain. The V gene lost 4 bases and the J gene lost 7 bases, with 12 bases spanning the gap. Germline-derived CDR1 and CDR2 are SGHRS and YFSETQ. The CDR3 has 14 amino acids. This CDR3 reads CASSPGFDNSPLHF. CDR3 nucleotides: TGCGCCAGCAGCCCAGGATTCGACAATTCACCCCTCCACTTT.

V is TRBV19 and J is TRBJ1-4; tentatively, D is TRBD1 (6 bases). The CDR3 length is 14 residues. Germline values: CDR1 LNHDA, CDR2 SQIVND (reference sequence). Trimming removed 7 bases from V and 5 bases from J, with 14 bases in between. Written as DNA, the CDR3 is TGTGCCAGTACTTCCGCGACAGGAAATGAAAAACTGTTTTTT. Its protein is CASTSATGNEKLFF.

The V gene is TRBV19, the J gene TRBJ1-5; 8 bases agree with TRBD1. The J segment lost 3 bases and the V segment lost 5 bases, leaving 9 bases of the junction unmatched. Per the germline V gene, CDR1 is LNHDA and CDR2 is SQIVND (reference sequence). The CDR3 loop spans 16 amino acids. CDR3 bases: TGTGCCAGTAGTGTCCAGGGGACAGGTTACAATCAGCCCCAGCATTTT. This sequence encodes CASSVQGTGYNQPQHF. Supplemented by reference TRBV19 and TRBJ1-5, the full variable domain reads DGGITQSPKYLFRKEGQNVTLSCEQNLNHDAMYWYRQDPGQGLRLIYYSQIVNDFQKGDIAEGYSVSREKKESFPLTVTSAQKNPTAFYLCASSVQGTGYNQPQHFGDGTRLSIL.

V usage is TRBV5-4 and J usage is TRBJ2-3; 8 bases agree with TRBD1. V dropped 4 bases and J dropped 4; count of bases not matched to a gene: 20. The CDR3 has 19 amino acids. Germline CDR1 and CDR2: SGHNT and YYREEE (reference sequence). CDR3 DNA: TGTGCCAGCAGCATTGCGTCCCTGGTCCTCAGGGGGCGAGCAGATACGCAGTATTTT. This translates into CASSIASLVLRGRADTQYF.

V and J are TRBV6-2 or TRBV6-3 and TRBJ2-5; TRBD2 matches 8 bases. The CDR3 is 14 amino acids. Germline CDR1 is MNHEY and CDR2 is SVGEGT. The V gene end was trimmed by 7 bases and the J gene end by 4 bases; junction bases not matched to a gene: 8. CDR3 in DNA: TGTGCCAGCATCCCTGCGGGGGGTATAGAGACCCAGTACTTC. This encodes CASIPAGGIETQYF.

The chain is built from TRBV7-9 and TRBJ1-1, with D maybe TRBD1 (6 bases). CDR1 is SEHNR, CDR2 FQNEAQ, per germline (reference sequence). The length of the CDR3 is 13 residues. The V end lost 5 bases, the J end lost 2 bases, and 9 bases lay between the germline ends. CDR3 sequence reads: CASSRTANTEAFF. DNA for the CDR3: TGTGCCAGCAGCCGGACAGCAAACACTGAAGCTTTCTTT.

This chain connects TRBV7-9 to TRBJ1-4, with 7 nucleotides matching TRBD1. CDR3 size: 17 residues. J lost 0 bases, V lost 5 bases, and 9 bases had no gene match. The germline V gene has CDR1 SEHNR and CDR2 FQNEAQ (reference sequence). For the CDR3, the DNA is TGTGCCAGCAGCCTGGACAGGATCACGGCAACTAATGAAAAACTGTTTTTT. Its translation: CASSLDRITATNEKLFF.

The V call is TRBV6-5, the J call TRBJ2-7; perhaps TRBD1 as D (5 bases). V was cut by 5 bases and J by 2 bases, with 13 bases left in between. The CDR3 sequence is 14 residues long. CDR1 MNHEY and CDR2 SVGAGI come from the germline V gene. The CDR3 protein is CASSKSTVTYEQYF. In DNA form, the CDR3 reads TGTGCCAGCAGTAAGTCGACAGTTACCTACGAGCAGTACTTC.

The chain carries TRBV27 and TRBJ2-1; tentatively, D is TRBD1 (6 bases). The ends were cut back, 7 bases at V and 0 bases at J, with 19 bases in the middle. This CDR3 has 17 amino acids. From germline, CDR1 is MNHEY and CDR2 SMNVEV (reference sequence). CDR3 residues: CASTSGGGWSSYNEQFF. The CDR3 DNA follows: TGTGCCAGCACCTCTGGGGGCGGGTGGAGCTCCTACAATGAGCAGTTCTTC.

About this clone: This specimen includes other DNA sequences encoding the same CDR3. This sequence joins TRBV5-1 and TRBJ1-1; 7 bases match TRBD1. The CDR3 has 14 residues. Germline values: CDR1 SGHRS, CDR2 YFSETQ. Trimming cost V 3 bases and J 2 bases; bases outside gene matches: 4. Here the CDR3 reads CASSSGTANTEAFF. Here the CDR3 DNA reads TGCGCCAGCAGCTCCGGGACAGCCAACACTGAAGCTTTCTTT.

This chain uses TRBV27 with TRBJ2-2; 8 bases match TRBD2. This CDR3 comprises 16 residues. Germline values: CDR1 MNHEY, CDR2 SMNVEV (reference sequence). Trimming cost V 1 base and J 7 bases; bases outside gene matches: 8. For the CDR3, the DNA is TGTGCCAGCAGTTTATATAGCGGGGAGTTCGGCGGGGAGCTGTTTTTT. It is translated as CASSLYSGEFGGELFF.

This rearrangement joins TRBV12-3 or TRBV12-4 to TRBJ1-1; no firm D call. The CDR3 length is 12 residues. Trimming removed 3 bases from V and 6 bases from J, with 8 bases in between. This CDR3 is CASSFPGSEAFF. CDR3 in DNA: TGTGCCAGCAGTTTCCCGGGGTCTGAAGCTTTCTTT.

The CDR3: CASSPPNGRDNEQFF. Written as DNA, the CDR3 is TGTGCCAGCTCACCACCGAACGGGAGGGACAATGAGCAGTTCTTC. The J gene is TRBJ2-1, the V gene TRBV18; 8 bases fit TRBD2. Per the germline V gene, CDR1 is KGHSH and CDR2 is LQKENI. With 0 bases clipped from V and 5 bases from J, the junction kept 3 bases outside the gene matches. The CDR3 totals 15 residues.

This chain joins TRBV2 and TRBJ1-1; D ambiguous. V was cut by 11 bases and J by 1 base, with 11 bases left in between. CDR1 and CDR2 (germline): SNHLY, FYNNEI. CDR3 length equals 12 residues. This CDR3 reads CAHARENTEAFF. The CDR3 coding sequence is TGTGCCCACGCCCGGGAGAACACTGAAGCTTTCTTT.

V is TRBV3-1 (or the pseudogene TRBV3-2) and J is TRBJ2-1; 8 nucleotides align to TRBD2. Germline-derived CDR1 and CDR2 are LGHDT and YNNKEL (reference sequence). Losses at the gene ends were 7 bases for V and 8 bases for J; bases not matched to a gene: 7. The CDR3 length is 13 residues. The CDR3 sequence is CASKLAGLDEQFF. The CDR3 nucleotides read TGTGCCAGCAAGCTAGCGGGCCTTGATGAGCAGTTCTTC.

This chain uses TRBV4-2 with TRBJ2-6; TRBD1 matches at 8 bases. This CDR3 contains 18 residues. V was clipped by 0 bases and J by 1 base; unmatched bases: 5. Per germline, CDR1 LGHNA and CDR2 YNFKEQ. Written as DNA, the CDR3 is TGTGCCAGCAGCCAAGAGCTCAGGGGGCCGTCTGGGGCCAACGTCCTGACTTTC. It specifies CASSQELRGPSGANVLTF.